The T cell receptor (beta chain) under discussion was sequenced for a study of blood T cell repertoires in COVID-19. On the study more broadly: In each case, the material was cDNA or gDNA derived from T cells, B-cell-depleted T cells, or PBMCs.

Germline V gene lookup returns CDR1 SGHRS and CDR2 YFSETQ. V dropped 4 bases and J dropped 0 bases, with 12 bases sitting between them. The CDR3 consists of 15 residues. Original processing methods: Scientists estimated how many nucleated cells there were by amplifying reference gene primers. Using immunoSEQ multiplex PCR, the repertoire was profiled, and TCRdb retains in-frame clones only, with some absent. D and trimming come from the DNA, and the V and J calls and clone size come from that table. The data show about 200,000 clones, approximately 91% seen once. This receptor was identified in a man aged 40-50 years with acute or convalescent COVID-19. Sequencing used peripheral blood. This sequence joins TRBV5-1 and TRBJ2-3; possible D gene TRBD2, 6 bases. CDR3 bases: TGCGCCAGCAGCGCGGGGCAGCCCAGCACAGATACGCAGTATTTT. It specifies CASSAGQPSTDTQYF.